This T cell receptor beta chain was sequenced in a study of patients and donors after allogeneic stem cell transplantation. Using its own MiXCR run on the RT-PCR reads, TCRdb lists one record per CDR3 protein. Here the sample spans more than 150,000 distinct CDR3 sequences, 41% being singletons. The sequence was obtained from a human donor who was either an allogeneic HSCT recipient or a stem cell or donor lymphocyte infusion donor (not recorded which). It is not recorded whose cells these are; they may come from a transplant donor. What was sequenced was blood, either unsorted or a sorted T cell fraction (not recorded which).

The CDR3 spells CASSRTGGAEAFF. The CDR3 region has the DNA TGCGCCAGCAGCCGCACAGGGGGGGCTGAAGCTTTCTTT. This sequence joins TRBV4-3 and TRBJ1-1; 8 nucleotides align to TRBD1. The CDR3 has 13 residues. Germline V gene lookup returns CDR1 LGHNA and CDR2 YSLEER. J was trimmed by 6 bases and V by 4 bases; bases with no gene match: 4.